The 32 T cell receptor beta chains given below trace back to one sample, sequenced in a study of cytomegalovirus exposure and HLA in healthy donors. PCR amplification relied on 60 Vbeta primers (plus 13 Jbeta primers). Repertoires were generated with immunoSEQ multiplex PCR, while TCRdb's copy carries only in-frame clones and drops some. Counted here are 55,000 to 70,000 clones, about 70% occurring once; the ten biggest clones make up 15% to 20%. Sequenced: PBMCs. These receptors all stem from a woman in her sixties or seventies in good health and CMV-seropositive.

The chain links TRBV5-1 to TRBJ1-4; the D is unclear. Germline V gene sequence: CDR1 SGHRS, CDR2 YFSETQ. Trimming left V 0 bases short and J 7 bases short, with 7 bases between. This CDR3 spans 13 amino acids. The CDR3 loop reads CASSLVTGEKLFF. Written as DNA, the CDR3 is TGCGCCAGCAGCTTGGTAACCGGTGAAAAACTGTTTTTT.

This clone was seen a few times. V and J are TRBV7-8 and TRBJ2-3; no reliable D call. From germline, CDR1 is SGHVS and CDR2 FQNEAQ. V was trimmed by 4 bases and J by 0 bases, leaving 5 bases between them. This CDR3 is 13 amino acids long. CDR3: CASSSISTDTQYF. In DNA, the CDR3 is TGTGCCAGCAGCTCAATTAGCACAGATACGCAGTATTTT.

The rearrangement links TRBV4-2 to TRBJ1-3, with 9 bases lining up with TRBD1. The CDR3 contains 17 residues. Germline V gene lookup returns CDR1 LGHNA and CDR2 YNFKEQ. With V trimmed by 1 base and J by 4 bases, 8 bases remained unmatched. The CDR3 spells CASSQGLTGQGGNTIYF. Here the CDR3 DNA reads TGTGCCAGCAGCCAAGGTCTTACGGGACAGGGCGGAAACACCATATATTTT.

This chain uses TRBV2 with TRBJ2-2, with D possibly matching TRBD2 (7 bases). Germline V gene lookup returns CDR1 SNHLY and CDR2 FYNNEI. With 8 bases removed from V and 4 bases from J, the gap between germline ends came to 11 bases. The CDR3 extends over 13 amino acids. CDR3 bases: TGTGCCAGCGGGGGGGCCCCCACCGGGGAGCTGTTTTTT. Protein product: CASGGAPTGELFF.

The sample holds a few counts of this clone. The CDR3 nucleotides read TGTGCCAGCTCACCACCGGGACAGGGGTTTCAGTCACCCCTCCACTTT. It yields the protein CASSPPGQGFQSPLHF. The V and J genes are TRBV18 and TRBJ1-6; 10 bases agree with TRBD1. Trimming at V came to 0 bases and at J to 10 bases, leaving 6 bases not matched to a gene. The CDR3 sequence is 16 residues long. Germline V lookup: CDR1 KGHSH, CDR2 LQKENI. Looking up the rest from reference TRBV18 and TRBJ1-6 gives the full variable domain: NAGVMQNPRHLVRRRGQEARLRCSPMKGHSHVYWYRQLPEEGLKFMVYLQKENIIDESGMPKERFSAEFPKEGPSILRIQQVVRGDSAAYFCASSPPGQGFQSPLHFGNGTRLTVT.

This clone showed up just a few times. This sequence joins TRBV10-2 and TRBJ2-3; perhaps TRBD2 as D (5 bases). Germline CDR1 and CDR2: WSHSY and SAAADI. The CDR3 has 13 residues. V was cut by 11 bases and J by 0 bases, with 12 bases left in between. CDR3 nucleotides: TGCGCCGTCCGCGGGCTAAGCACAGATACGCAGTATTTT. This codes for CAVRGLSTDTQYF.

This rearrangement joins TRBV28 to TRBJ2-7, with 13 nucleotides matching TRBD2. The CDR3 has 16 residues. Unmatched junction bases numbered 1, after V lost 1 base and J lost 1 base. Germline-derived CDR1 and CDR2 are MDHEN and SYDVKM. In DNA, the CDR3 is TGTGCCAGCAGTTTATCGGGACTAGCGGGGTCCTACGAGCAGTACTTC. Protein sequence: CASSLSGLAGSYEQYF.

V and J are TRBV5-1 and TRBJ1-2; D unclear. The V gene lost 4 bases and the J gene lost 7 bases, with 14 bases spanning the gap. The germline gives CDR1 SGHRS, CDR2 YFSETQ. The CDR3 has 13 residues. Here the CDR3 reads CASSPPEAGGYTF. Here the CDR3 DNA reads TGCGCCAGCAGCCCCCCGGAGGCAGGTGGCTACACCTTC.

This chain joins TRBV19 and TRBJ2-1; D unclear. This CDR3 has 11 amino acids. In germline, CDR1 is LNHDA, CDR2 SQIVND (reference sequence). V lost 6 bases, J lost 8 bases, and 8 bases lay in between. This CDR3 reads CASSLVDEQFF. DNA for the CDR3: TGTGCCAGTAGCCTAGTCGATGAGCAGTTCTTC.

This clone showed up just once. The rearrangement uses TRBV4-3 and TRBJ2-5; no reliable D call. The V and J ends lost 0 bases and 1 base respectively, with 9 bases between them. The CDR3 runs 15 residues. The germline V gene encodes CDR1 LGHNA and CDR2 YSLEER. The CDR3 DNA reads TGCGCCAGCAGCCAAGATAGCAGTCTCCAAGAGACCCAGTACTTC. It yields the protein CASSQDSSLQETQYF.

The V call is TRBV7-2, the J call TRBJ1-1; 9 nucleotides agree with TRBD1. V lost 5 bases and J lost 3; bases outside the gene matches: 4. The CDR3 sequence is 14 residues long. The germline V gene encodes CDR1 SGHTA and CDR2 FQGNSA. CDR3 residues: CASSPQGAHTEAFF. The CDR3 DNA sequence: TGTGCCAGCAGCCCACAGGGGGCCCACACTGAAGCTTTCTTT.

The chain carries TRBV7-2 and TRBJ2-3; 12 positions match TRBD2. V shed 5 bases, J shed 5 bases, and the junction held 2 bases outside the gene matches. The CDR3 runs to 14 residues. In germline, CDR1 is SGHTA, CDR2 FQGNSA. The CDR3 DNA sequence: TGTGCCAGCAGCCAGGGACTAGCGGGAGATACGCAGTATTTT. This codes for CASSQGLAGDTQYF.

This chain's CDR3 is CASRGTGIPPAGNTIYF. The DNA of the CDR3 is TGTGCCAGCAGGGGGACAGGGATCCCCCCAGCTGGAAACACCATATATTTT. The V and J genes are TRBV5-6 and TRBJ1-3; TRBD1 matches 9 bases. V was clipped by 5 bases and J by 2 bases; unmatched bases: 11. The germline CDR1 and CDR2 sequences are SGHDT and YYEEEE. The CDR3 is made up of 17 amino acids.

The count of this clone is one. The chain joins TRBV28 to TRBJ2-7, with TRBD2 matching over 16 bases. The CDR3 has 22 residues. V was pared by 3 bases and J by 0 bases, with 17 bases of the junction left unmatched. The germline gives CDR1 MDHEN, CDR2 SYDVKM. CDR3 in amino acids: CASSFTLTPGLAGGWSSYEQYF. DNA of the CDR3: TGTGCCAGCAGTTTTACTCTAACACCGGGACTAGCGGGGGGGTGGAGCTCCTACGAGCAGTACTTC.

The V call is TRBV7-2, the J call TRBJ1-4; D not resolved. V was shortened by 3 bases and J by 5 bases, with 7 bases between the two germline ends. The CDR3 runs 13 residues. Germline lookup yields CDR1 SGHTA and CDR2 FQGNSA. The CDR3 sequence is CASSFRGNEKLFF. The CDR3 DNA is TGTGCCAGCAGCTTTAGAGGAAATGAAAAACTGTTTTTT.

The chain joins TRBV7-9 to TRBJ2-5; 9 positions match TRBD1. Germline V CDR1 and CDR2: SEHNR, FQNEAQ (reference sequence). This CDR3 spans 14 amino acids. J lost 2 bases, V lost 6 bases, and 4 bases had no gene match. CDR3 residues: CASSWGQGQETQYF. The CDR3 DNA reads TGTGCCAGCAGTTGGGGACAGGGTCAAGAGACCCAGTACTTC.

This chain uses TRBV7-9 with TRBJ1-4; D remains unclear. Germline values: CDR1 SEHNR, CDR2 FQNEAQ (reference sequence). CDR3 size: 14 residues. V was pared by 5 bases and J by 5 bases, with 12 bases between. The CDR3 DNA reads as TGTGCCAGCAGCCCAGGAAACGTCAATGAAAAACTGTTTTTT. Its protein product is CASSPGNVNEKLFF.

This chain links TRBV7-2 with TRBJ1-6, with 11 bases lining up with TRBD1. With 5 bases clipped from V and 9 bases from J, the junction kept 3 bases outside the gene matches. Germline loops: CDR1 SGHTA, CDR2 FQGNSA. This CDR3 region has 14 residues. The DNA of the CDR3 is TGTGCCAGCAGCCCCGGGACAGGGGGTTCACCCCTCCACTTT. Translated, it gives CASSPGTGGSPLHF. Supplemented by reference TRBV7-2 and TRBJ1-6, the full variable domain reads GAGVSQSPSNKVTEKGKDVELRCDPISGHTALYWYRQSLGQGLEFLIYFQGNSAPDKSGLPSDRFSAERTGGSVSTLTIQRTQQEDSAVYLCASSPGTGGSPLHFGNGTRLTVT.

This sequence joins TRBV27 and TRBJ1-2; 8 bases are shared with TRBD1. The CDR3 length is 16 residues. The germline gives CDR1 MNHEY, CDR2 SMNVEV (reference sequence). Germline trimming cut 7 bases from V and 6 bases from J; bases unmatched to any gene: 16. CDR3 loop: CASTPSTGVMRDGYTF. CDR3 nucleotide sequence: TGTGCCAGCACCCCCTCGACAGGGGTAATGCGGGATGGCTACACCTTC.

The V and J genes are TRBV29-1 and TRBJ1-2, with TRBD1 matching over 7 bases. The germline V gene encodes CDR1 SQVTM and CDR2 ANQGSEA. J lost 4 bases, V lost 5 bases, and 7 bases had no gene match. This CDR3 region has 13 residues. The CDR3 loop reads CSVLAGGTYGYTF. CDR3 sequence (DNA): TGCAGCGTTCTGGCAGGGGGGACCTATGGCTACACCTTC.

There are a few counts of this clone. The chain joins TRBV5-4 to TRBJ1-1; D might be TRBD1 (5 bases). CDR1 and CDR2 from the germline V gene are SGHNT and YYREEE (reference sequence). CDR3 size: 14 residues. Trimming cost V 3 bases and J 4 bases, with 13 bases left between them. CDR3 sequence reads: CASSSGGGGTEAFF. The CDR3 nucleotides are TGTGCCAGCAGCTCGGGTGGGGGAGGCACTGAAGCTTTCTTT.

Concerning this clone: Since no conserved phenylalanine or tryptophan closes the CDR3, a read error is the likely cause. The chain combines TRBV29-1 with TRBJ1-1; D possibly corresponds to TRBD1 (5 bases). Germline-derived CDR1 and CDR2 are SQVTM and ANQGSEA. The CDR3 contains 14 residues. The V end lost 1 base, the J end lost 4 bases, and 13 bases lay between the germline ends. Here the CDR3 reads CSVEGGVGATEAFL. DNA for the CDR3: TGCAGCGTTGAAGGGGGGGTCGGGGCCACTGAAGCTTTCCTT.

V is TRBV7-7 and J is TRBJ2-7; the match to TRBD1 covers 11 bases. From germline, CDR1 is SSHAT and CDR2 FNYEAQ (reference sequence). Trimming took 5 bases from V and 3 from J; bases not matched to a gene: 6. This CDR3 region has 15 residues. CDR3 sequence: CASSAAGQGDYEQYF. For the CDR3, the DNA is TGTGCCAGCAGCGCAGCGGGACAGGGGGACTACGAGCAGTACTTC.

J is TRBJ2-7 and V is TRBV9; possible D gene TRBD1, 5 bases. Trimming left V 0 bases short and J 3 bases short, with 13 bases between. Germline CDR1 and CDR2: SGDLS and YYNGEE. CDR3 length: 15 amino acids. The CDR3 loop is CASSVEAGPSYEQYF. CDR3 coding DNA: TGTGCCAGCAGCGTAGAGGCAGGGCCCAGCTACGAGCAGTACTTC.

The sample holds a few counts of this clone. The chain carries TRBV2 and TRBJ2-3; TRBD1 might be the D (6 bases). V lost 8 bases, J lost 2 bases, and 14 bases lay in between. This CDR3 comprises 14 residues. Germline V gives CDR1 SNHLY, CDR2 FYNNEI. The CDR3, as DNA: TGTGCCAGCCGATTCGACAGGAACACAGATACGCAGTATTTT. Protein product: CASRFDRNTDTQYF. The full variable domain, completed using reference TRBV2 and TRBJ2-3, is EPEVTQTPSHQVTQMGQEVILRCVPISNHLYFYWYRQILGQKVEFLVSFYNNEISEKSEIFDDQFSVERPDGSNFTLKIRSTKLEDSAMYFCASRFDRNTDTQYFGPGTRLTVL.

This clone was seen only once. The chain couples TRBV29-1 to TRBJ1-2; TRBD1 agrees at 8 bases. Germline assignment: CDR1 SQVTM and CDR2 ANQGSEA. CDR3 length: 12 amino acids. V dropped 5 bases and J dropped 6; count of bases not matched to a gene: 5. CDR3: CSVPGQGHGYTF. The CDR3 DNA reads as TGCAGCGTTCCCGGACAGGGTCATGGCTACACCTTC. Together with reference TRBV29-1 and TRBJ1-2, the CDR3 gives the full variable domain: SAVISQKPSRDICQRGTSLTIQCQVDSQVTMMFWYRQQPGQSLTLIATANQGSEATYESGFVIDKFPISRPNLTFSTLTVSNMSPEDSSIYLCSVPGQGHGYTFGSGTRLTVV.

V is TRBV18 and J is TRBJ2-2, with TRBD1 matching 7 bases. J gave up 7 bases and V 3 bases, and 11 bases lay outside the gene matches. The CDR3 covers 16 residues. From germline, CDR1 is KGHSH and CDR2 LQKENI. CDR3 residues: CASSPGQASWGGELFF. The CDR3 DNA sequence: TGTGCCAGCTCACCCGGACAGGCATCCTGGGGCGGGGAGCTGTTTTTT. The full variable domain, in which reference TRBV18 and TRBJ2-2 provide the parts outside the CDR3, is NAGVMQNPRHLVRRRGQEARLRCSPMKGHSHVYWYRQLPEEGLKFMVYLQKENIIDESGMPKERFSAEFPKEGPSILRIQQVVRGDSAAYFCASSPGQASWGGELFFGEGSRLTVL.

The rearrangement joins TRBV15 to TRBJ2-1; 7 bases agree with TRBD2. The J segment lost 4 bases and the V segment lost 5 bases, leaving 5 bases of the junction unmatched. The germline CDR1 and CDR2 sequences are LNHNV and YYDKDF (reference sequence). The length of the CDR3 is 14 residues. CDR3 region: CATSPSGLYNEQFF. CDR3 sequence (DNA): TGTGCCACCAGCCCTAGCGGCTTGTACAATGAGCAGTTCTTC. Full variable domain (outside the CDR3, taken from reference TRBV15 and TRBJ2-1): DAMVIQNPRYQVTQFGKPVTLSCSQTLNHNVMYWYQQKSSQAPKLLFHYYDKDFNNEADTPDNFQSRRPNTSFCFLDIRSPGLGDTAMYLCATSPSGLYNEQFFGPGTRLTVL.

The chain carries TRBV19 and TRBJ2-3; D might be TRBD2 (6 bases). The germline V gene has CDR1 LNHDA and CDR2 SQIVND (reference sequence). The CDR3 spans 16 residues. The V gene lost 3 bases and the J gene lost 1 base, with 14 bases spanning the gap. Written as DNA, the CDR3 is TGTGCCAGTAGTATTCGGGAGTCGGGTGGCACAGATACGCAGTATTTT. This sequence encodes CASSIRESGGTDTQYF. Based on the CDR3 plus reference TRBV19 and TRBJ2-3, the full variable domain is DGGITQSPKYLFRKEGQNVTLSCEQNLNHDAMYWYRQDPGQGLRLIYYSQIVNDFQKGDIAEGYSVSREKKESFPLTVTSAQKNPTAFYLCASSIRESGGTDTQYFGPGTRLTVL.

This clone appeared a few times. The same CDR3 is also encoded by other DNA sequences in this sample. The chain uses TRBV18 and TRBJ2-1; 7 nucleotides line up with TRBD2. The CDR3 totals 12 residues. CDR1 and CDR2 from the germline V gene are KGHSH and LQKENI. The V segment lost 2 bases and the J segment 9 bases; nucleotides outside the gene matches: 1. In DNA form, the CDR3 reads TGTGCCAGCTCACCATTAGCGGGTGAGCAGTTCTTC. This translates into CASSPLAGEQFF.

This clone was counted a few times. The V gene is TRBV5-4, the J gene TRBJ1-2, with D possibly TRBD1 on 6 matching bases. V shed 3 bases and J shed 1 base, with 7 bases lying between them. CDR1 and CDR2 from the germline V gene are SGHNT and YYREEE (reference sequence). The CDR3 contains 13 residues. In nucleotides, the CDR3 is TGTGCCAGCAGCTCGGACAGTAACTATGGCTACACCTTC. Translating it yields CASSSDSNYGYTF.

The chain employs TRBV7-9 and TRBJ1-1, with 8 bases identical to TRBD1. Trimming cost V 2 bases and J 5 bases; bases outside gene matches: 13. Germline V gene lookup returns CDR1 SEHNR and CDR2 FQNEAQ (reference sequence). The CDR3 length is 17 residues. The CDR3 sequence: CASSLIFGRGQVTEAFF. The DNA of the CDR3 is TGTGCCAGCAGCTTAATCTTCGGCAGGGGGCAGGTGACTGAAGCTTTCTTT.